A single sample is the source of the 32 T cell receptor beta chains below, sequenced in a study of shared clonotypes between healthy human individuals. Generated by immunoSEQ multiplex PCR, the TCRdb table keeps only in-frame clones and is missing some. The profile shows 2,100,000 or so clones, 90% to 97% of them singletons. Sequences were obtained from naive CD4+ T cells sorted from blood. This sample's subset: CD45RA+ positively selected. The origin of the receptors is a man younger than 35 in good health.

The chain couples TRBV6-5 to TRBJ2-3; D is unresolved. Per the germline V gene, CDR1 is MNHEY and CDR2 is SVGAGI. Trimming took off 5 bases at V and 7 bases at J, with 7 bases between the two ends. CDR3 length equals 11 residues. CDR3 in amino acids: CASSNTNTQYF. CDR3 DNA: TGTGCCAGCAGTAACACGAATACGCAGTATTTT.

This chain links TRBV9 with TRBJ1-5, with D unresolved. With 3 bases removed from V and 6 bases from J, the gap between germline ends came to 10 bases. Germline V gene data show CDR1 as SGDLS and CDR2 as YYNGEE. The CDR3 loop spans 13 amino acids. In nucleotides, the CDR3 is TGTGCCAGCAGCGGCGCTGGGTTTCAGCCCCAGCATTTT. Amino acids: CASSGAGFQPQHF.

The rearrangement joins TRBV5-1 to TRBJ2-7, with TRBD2 identical over 10 bases. Germline CDR1 reads SGHRS; CDR2 reads YFSETQ. Trimming cost V 3 bases and J 0 bases; bases outside gene matches: 9. CDR3 length: 17 residues. The CDR3 DNA sequence: TGCGCCAGCAGCTACACCATAGCGGGAGGCCCCTCCTACGAGCAGTACTTC. Protein: CASSYTIAGGPSYEQYF.

CDR3 protein: CASSLGTGKANEQFF. DNA for the CDR3: TGTGCCAGCAGCTTAGGGACAGGGAAGGCGAATGAGCAGTTCTTC. The chain combines TRBV7-9 with TRBJ2-1; 8 positions match TRBD1. This CDR3 region has 15 residues. Trimming at V came to 1 base and at J to 7 bases, leaving 6 bases not matched to a gene. In germline, CDR1 is SEHNR, CDR2 FQNEAQ (reference sequence).

CDR3 region: CSGGMNTEAFF. CDR3 nucleotides: TGCAGCGGGGGTATGAACACTGAAGCTTTCTTT. This rearrangement joins TRBV29-1 to TRBJ1-1, with no clear D. This CDR3 is 11 amino acids long. The germline CDR1 and CDR2 sequences are SQVTM and ANQGSEA. Trimming took off 7 bases at V and 0 bases at J, with 6 bases between the two ends.

The chain combines TRBV7-2 with TRBJ2-7, with 12 bases lining up with TRBD2. Germline CDR1 is SGHTA and CDR2 is FQGNSA. The CDR3 contains 14 residues. J gave up 7 bases and V 4 bases, and 5 bases lay outside the gene matches. CDR3 in DNA: TGTGCCAGCAGCTACCGGACTAGCGGGATAGAGCAGTACTTC. Protein sequence: CASSYRTSGIEQYF.

The chain links TRBV29-1 to TRBJ2-5, with a tentative D call TRBD1 (6 bases). Germline assignment: CDR1 SQVTM and CDR2 ANQGSEA. The CDR3 length is 15 residues. Trimming left V 4 bases short and J 2 bases short, with 17 bases between. CDR3 sequence (DNA): TGCAGCGTTGGGGGGCAGGGGACGTCTCAAGAGACCCAGTACTTC. Translated: CSVGGQGTSQETQYF.

As for this clone: The same CDR3 arises from other DNA sequences in this sample as well. The chain is built from TRBV5-1 and TRBJ1-2; TRBD1 matches 8 bases. The CDR3 totals 14 residues. The V segment lost 3 bases and the J segment 2 bases; nucleotides outside the gene matches: 3. The germline gives CDR1 SGHRS, CDR2 YFSETQ. This CDR3 is CASSSTGDNYGYTF. For the CDR3, the DNA is TGCGCCAGCAGCTCGACAGGGGACAACTATGGCTACACCTTC.

V is TRBV12-5 and J is TRBJ2-7, with 7 bases lining up with TRBD1. Trimming at V came to 6 bases and at J to 2 bases, leaving 13 bases not matched to a gene. The germline CDR1 and CDR2 sequences are LGHNT and FRNRAP. CDR3 length: 16 residues. CDR3 coding DNA: TGTGCTAGTGGAGACGCCCGGGACAGAAGACCCTACGAGCAGTACTTC. Encoded protein: CASGDARDRRPYEQYF. The full variable domain, in which reference TRBV12-5 and TRBJ2-7 provide the parts outside the CDR3, is DARVTQTPRHKVTEMGQEVTMRCQPILGHNTVFWYRQTMMQGLELLAYFRNRAPLDDSGMPKDRFSAEMPDATLATLKIQPSEPRDSAVYFCASGDARDRRPYEQYFGPGTRLTVT.

This rearrangement joins TRBV2 to TRBJ1-1, with 9 nucleotides matching TRBD1. The germline gives CDR1 SNHLY, CDR2 FYNNEI. The V gene end was trimmed by 5 bases and the J gene end by 7 bases; junction bases not matched to a gene: 5. The CDR3 is made up of 13 amino acids. Here the CDR3 reads CASSSGQGIEAFF. In DNA form, the CDR3 reads TGTGCCAGCAGTTCGGGACAGGGTATTGAAGCTTTCTTT.

V and J are TRBV9 and TRBJ2-5; D remains unclear. CDR1 and CDR2 (germline): SGDLS, YYNGEE. This CDR3 comprises 16 residues. V lost 0 bases to trimming and J lost 1 base, with 13 bases between them. The CDR3 region has the DNA TGTGCCAGCAGCGTAGCCGGGCTAGTTACCCAAGAGACCCAGTACTTC. It codes for CASSVAGLVTQETQYF.

This rearrangement joins TRBV5-6 to TRBJ2-2; a possible D gene is TRBD2 (5 bases). The CDR3 has 18 residues. Trimming took 4 bases from V and 1 from J, leaving 20 bases between them. Germline-derived CDR1 and CDR2 are SGHDT and YYEEEE. Here the CDR3 reads CASSPGLRTRQNTGELFF. The CDR3 coding sequence is TGTGCCAGCAGCCCCGGCCTGCGAACTAGGCAGAACACCGGGGAGCTGTTTTTT.

The chain uses TRBV7-2 and TRBJ2-3; 7 nucleotides align to TRBD2. The CDR3 has 15 amino acids. CDR1 and CDR2 from the germline V gene are SGHTA and FQGNSA. V gave up 6 bases and J gave up 0 bases; unmatched junction bases: 6. CDR3 nucleotide sequence: TGTGCCAGCAGAGAAGCGGGGTATAGCACAGATACGCAGTATTTT. This encodes CASREAGYSTDTQYF.

The chain joins TRBV5-5 to TRBJ1-1; TRBD1 aligns across 9 bases. This CDR3 is 14 amino acids long. In germline, CDR1 is SGHKS, CDR2 YYEKEE (reference sequence). V shed 6 bases and J 1 base; nucleotides not matched to a gene: 4. CDR3 DNA sequence: TGTGCCAGCAACAGGGGGCTGGGGAACACTGAAGCTTTCTTT. This codes for CASNRGLGNTEAFF.

In its sample, this clone was seen once. The J gene is TRBJ2-3, the V gene TRBV11-2; D uncertain. Germline CDR1 reads SGHAT; CDR2 reads FQNNGV. V lost 2 bases, J lost 2 bases, and 11 bases lay in between. CDR3 size: 15 residues. The DNA of the CDR3 is TGTGCCAGCAGCTTATTGGGAAGGTTCACAGATACGCAGTATTTT. Translation gives CASSLLGRFTDTQYF.

The V call is TRBV6-1, the J call TRBJ2-7; maybe TRBD1 (6 bases). Trimming removed 6 bases from V and 4 bases from J, with 13 bases in between. Germline V gene lookup returns CDR1 MNHNS and CDR2 SASEGT. The CDR3 has 13 residues. The CDR3 region is CASSASTGYEQYF. The CDR3, as DNA: TGTGCCAGCAGCGCTAGCACAGGGTACGAGCAGTACTTC.

As to this clone: This sample also contains other DNA sequences that code for the same CDR3. The chain couples TRBV5-1 to TRBJ1-6; D perhaps matches TRBD1 (5 bases). Germline assignment: CDR1 SGHRS and CDR2 YFSETQ. V lost 0 bases and J 10 bases, leaving 11 bases between the germline ends. The CDR3 consists of 14 residues. The CDR3 loop is CASSLVQENSPLHF. The CDR3 coding sequence is TGCGCCAGCAGCTTGGTACAGGAAAACTCACCCCTCCACTTT.

This rearrangement joins TRBV5-6 to TRBJ2-1, with D perhaps matching TRBD1 or TRBD2 (6 bases each). Germline V gene sequence: CDR1 SGHDT, CDR2 YYEEEE. V was clipped by 6 bases and J by 6 bases, with 22 bases between them. The CDR3 sequence is 16 residues long. In DNA, the CDR3 is TGTGCCAGCATCTACAATTACCAGGGGCGGGGCAATGAGCAGTTCTTC. It translates to CASIYNYQGRGNEQFF.

The rearrangement joins TRBV27 to TRBJ2-2; D unresolved. Deletions cut 5 bases from V and 1 base from J, with 8 bases between. The CDR3 covers 14 residues. Germline CDR1 and CDR2: MNHEY and SMNVEV (reference sequence). In nucleotides, the CDR3 is TGTGCCAGCAGTGCGGCCCTGAACACCGGGGAGCTGTTTTTT. Amino acid sequence: CASSAALNTGELFF.

The V and J genes are TRBV9 and TRBJ2-1; 8 nucleotides agree with TRBD1. The J segment lost 4 bases and the V segment lost 4 bases, leaving 7 bases of the junction unmatched. CDR1 and CDR2 (germline): SGDLS, YYNGEE. The length of the CDR3 is 15 residues. CDR3 amino acids: CASSPRDRFYNEQFF. For the CDR3, the DNA is TGTGCCAGCAGCCCCCGGGACAGGTTTTACAATGAGCAGTTCTTC.

This chain uses TRBV6-6 with TRBJ2-1; D may be TRBD2 (6 bases). CDR3 length equals 14 residues. The germline gives CDR1 MNHNY, CDR2 SVGAGI (reference sequence). V shed 2 bases and J shed 9 bases, with 14 bases lying between them. CDR3 in amino acids: CASSYPGLTPEQFF. CDR3 DNA: TGTGCCAGCAGTTACCCGGGACTTACTCCTGAGCAGTTCTTC.

The rearrangement links TRBV7-8 to TRBJ2-5; 8 bases are a match to TRBD1. This CDR3 region has 14 residues. V was clipped by 5 bases and J by 5 bases; unmatched bases: 7. Germline lookup yields CDR1 SGHVS and CDR2 FQNEAQ. CDR3 in DNA: TGTGCCAGCAGCCCTAGGACAGGGCTGGAGACCCAGTACTTC. Its protein product is CASSPRTGLETQYF.

Concerning this clone: The sample carries other DNA sequences with the same CDR3. The rearrangement links TRBV18 to TRBJ2-5, with D perhaps TRBD1 or TRBD2 (5 bases each). The CDR3 totals 15 residues. V lost 3 bases and J lost 1, with 12 bases in between. CDR1 and CDR2 from the germline V gene are KGHSH and LQKENI. CDR3 coding DNA: TGTGCCAGCTCACCCCCGGGGCTGGCCCAAGAGACCCAGTACTTC. Translated, it gives CASSPPGLAQETQYF.

Remarks on this clone: Other DNA sequences in this sample translate to the same CDR3. The rearrangement links TRBV2 to TRBJ2-1, with 11 bases that match TRBD1. J was trimmed by 1 base and V by 6 bases; bases with no gene match: 2. CDR1 SNHLY and CDR2 FYNNEI come from the germline V gene. This CDR3 region has 15 residues. CDR3 sequence (DNA): TGTGCCAGCAGGGGGGACAGGGGGTCCTACAATGAGCAGTTCTTC. Translating gives CASRGDRGSYNEQFF. The entire variable domain, with the rest obtained from reference TRBV2 and TRBJ2-1, is as follows: EPEVTQTPSHQVTQMGQEVILRCVPISNHLYFYWYRQILGQKVEFLVSFYNNEISEKSEIFDDQFSVERPDGSNFTLKIRSTKLEDSAMYFCASRGDRGSYNEQFFGPGTRLTVL.

The chain couples TRBV28 to TRBJ1-1; possibly TRBD1 for D (5 bases). V lost 8 bases, J lost 5 bases, and 15 bases lay in between. Germline CDR1 reads MDHEN; CDR2 reads SYDVKM. The CDR3 length is 13 residues. The CDR3, as DNA: TGTGCCAGCGCGGGACGCCGGGGAACTGAAGCTTTCTTT. Translation gives CASAGRRGTEAFF.

The rearrangement links TRBV5-1 to TRBJ2-7; 12 nucleotides match TRBD1. V shed 4 bases, J shed 4 bases, and the junction held 6 bases outside the gene matches. Germline loops: CDR1 SGHRS, CDR2 YFSETQ. The CDR3 covers 15 residues. The CDR3 here is CASSPGTGGGYEQYF. For the CDR3, the DNA is TGCGCCAGCAGCCCGGGGACAGGGGGCGGGTACGAGCAGTACTTC.

V usage is TRBV5-1 and J usage is TRBJ2-7; D gene unclear. CDR3 length: 13 residues. Deletions cut 0 bases from V and 5 bases from J, with 9 bases between. Germline CDR1 and CDR2: SGHRS and YFSETQ. CDR3 DNA sequence: TGCGCCAGCAGCTTGGCCCTGTCCCACGAGCAGTACTTC. Its translation: CASSLALSHEQYF.

The chain couples TRBV19 to TRBJ2-2, with D possibly being TRBD1 (6 bases). The CDR3 consists of 14 residues. Germline V gene sequence: CDR1 LNHDA, CDR2 SQIVND (reference sequence). V was pared by 7 bases and J by 2 bases, with 11 bases between. The CDR3 DNA reads TGTGCCAGTAAGGCAGGGGTTAACACCGGGGAGCTGTTTTTT. Protein product: CASKAGVNTGELFF. Based on the CDR3 plus reference TRBV19 and TRBJ2-2, the full variable domain is DGGITQSPKYLFRKEGQNVTLSCEQNLNHDAMYWYRQDPGQGLRLIYYSQIVNDFQKGDIAEGYSVSREKKESFPLTVTSAQKNPTAFYLCASKAGVNTGELFFGEGSRLTVL.

A remark on this clone: This sample includes further DNA sequences coding for the same CDR3. The genes are TRBV4-1 and TRBJ2-5; D possibly corresponds to TRBD2 (6 bases). The germline V and J ends were trimmed by 1 base and 7 bases, with 7 bases remaining between them. This CDR3 contains 12 residues. CDR1 is MGHRA and CDR2 is YSYEKL in the germline V gene. DNA for the CDR3: TGCGCCAGCAGCCAAGGGGGAGGGACCCAGTACTTC. The encoded protein is CASSQGGGTQYF.

The chain is built from TRBV7-9 and TRBJ2-5; the D is unclear. This CDR3 has 12 residues. With 2 bases removed from V and 5 bases from J, the gap between germline ends came to 6 bases. CDR1 SEHNR and CDR2 FQNEAQ come from the germline V gene (reference sequence). The CDR3: CASSLRWETQYF. The CDR3 nucleotides are TGTGCCAGCAGCTTAAGGTGGGAGACCCAGTACTTC.

On this clone itself: Distinct nucleotide sequences in the sample also encode this CDR3. The chain couples TRBV10-3 to TRBJ1-5; D is uncertain. The CDR3 covers 15 residues. Trimming removed 0 bases at V and 3 bases at J, with 9 bases between. CDR1 is ENHRY, CDR2 SYGVKD, per germline. The CDR3 sequence is CAISESGGSNQPQHF. Here the CDR3 DNA reads TGTGCCATCAGTGAGTCAGGAGGATCCAATCAGCCCCAGCATTTT.

The gene calls are TRBV4-1 and TRBJ2-1; possibly TRBD2 for D (7 bases). Trimming took off 0 bases at V and 7 bases at J, with 16 bases between the two ends. The germline V gene encodes CDR1 MGHRA and CDR2 YSYEKL. The CDR3 runs 16 residues. For the CDR3, the DNA is TGCGCCAGCAGCCAAGATGGGGGGGGGCAGAGTAATGAGCAGTTCTTC. Translating it yields CASSQDGGGQSNEQFF.